What follows are 14 T cell receptor beta chains derived from one specimen sequenced in a study of cytomegalovirus exposure and HLA in healthy donors. The PCR employed 60 Vbeta primers together with 13 Jbeta primers. Only in-frame clones appear in the TCRdb table, and some are missing; sequencing was by immunoSEQ multiplex PCR. Of 35,000 to 50,000 clones listed, 60% to 70% are singletons. Sequencing used PBMCs. These receptors came from a man aged 35-49 years in good health and CMV-seronegative.

V usage is TRBV6-5 and J usage is TRBJ1-5; TRBD1 might be the D (5 bases). The CDR3 covers 15 residues. CDR1 MNHEY and CDR2 SVGAGI come from the germline V gene. Trimming left V 4 bases short and J 1 base short, with 11 bases between. CDR3 bases: TGTGCCAGCAGTTCTTTTGGGGGGAGCAATCAGCCCCAGCATTTT. Its protein is CASSSFGGSNQPQHF.

The table lists this clone with a few counts. The V gene is TRBV27, the J gene TRBJ2-3, with a possible D match to TRBD1 (5 bases). Deletions cut 0 bases from V and 9 bases from J, with 7 bases between. CDR3 length: 12 residues. Germline V CDR1 and CDR2: MNHEY, SMNVEV (reference sequence). CDR3: CASSLSQGTQYF. The CDR3 DNA reads TGTGCCAGCAGTTTATCCCAGGGCACGCAGTATTTT.

The J gene is TRBJ1-2, the V gene TRBV6-5; 7 bases are a match to TRBD1. The CDR3 sequence is 13 residues long. Germline CDR1 reads MNHEY; CDR2 reads SVGAGI. The V and J ends lost 8 bases and 8 bases, in that order; junction bases with no gene match: 11. The DNA of the CDR3 is TGTGCCAGCTGTCGACAGGGAGGATCGGGCTACACCTTC. Its protein is CASCRQGGSGYTF.

This clone was counted only a few times. J is TRBJ2-1 and V is TRBV4-1; 9 bases match TRBD2. The CDR3 has 16 amino acids. Germline V gives CDR1 MGHRA, CDR2 YSYEKL. V shed 0 bases and J 4 bases; nucleotides not matched to a gene: 4. CDR3 in amino acids: CASSQDPSGEYNEQFF. CDR3 DNA: TGCGCCAGCAGCCAAGATCCTAGCGGGGAATACAATGAGCAGTTCTTC.

The chain has TRBV7-2 and TRBJ1-5; D is unresolved. The V gene's germline CDR1 is SGHTA and CDR2 FQGNSA. V was trimmed by 3 bases and J by 6 bases, leaving 9 bases between them. CDR3 size: 13 residues. In DNA, the CDR3 is TGTGCCAGCAGCTTCGAGACGGGTCAGCCCCAGCATTTT. Translated: CASSFETGQPQHF.

The rearrangement uses TRBV2 and TRBJ2-3; D gene ambiguous. V gave up 6 bases and J gave up 0 bases, with 7 bases separating them. Germline CDR1 SNHLY, CDR2 FYNNEI. The CDR3 runs to 13 residues. The CDR3 nucleotides are TGTGCCAGCAGGGGCAGAAGCACAGATACGCAGTATTTT. It yields the protein CASRGRSTDTQYF.

On this clone itself: Since the CDR3 does not end with the conserved phenylalanine or tryptophan, this likely comes from a read error. The chain recombines TRBV29-1 with TRBJ2-3; D perhaps matches TRBD2 (6 bases). Germline assignment: CDR1 SQVTM and CDR2 ANQGSEA. The CDR3 sequence is 15 residues long. V was cut by 5 bases and J by 4 bases, with 19 bases left in between. The CDR3 sequence is CSVRCLGGRSDTQYV. In DNA, the CDR3 is TGCAGCGTTCGCTGCCTCGGGGGAAGGTCAGATACGCAGTATGTT.

This chain joins TRBV6-1 and TRBJ2-5; D remains ambiguous. The V end was cut by 2 bases, the J end by 3 bases, with 10 bases between. This CDR3 has 14 residues. In germline, CDR1 is MNHNS, CDR2 SASEGT. CDR3 amino acids: CASSEPYTEETQYF. In nucleotides, the CDR3 is TGTGCCAGCAGTGAACCATATACAGAAGAGACCCAGTACTTC.

This clone appeared once. This chain connects TRBV5-4 to TRBJ1-2; 10 bases align to TRBD1. Germline V gene sequence: CDR1 SGHNT, CDR2 YYREEE (reference sequence). The CDR3 loop spans 16 amino acids. The CDR3 DNA follows: TGTGCAGCCGGTTTGGGACAGGGGCCGGCGAGCTATGGCTACACCTTC. Translated, it gives CAAGLGQGPASYGYTF.

J is TRBJ1-1 and V is TRBV10-1, with D possibly TRBD1 on 5 matching bases. Germline V gene data show CDR1 as WNHNN and CDR2 as SYGVQD (reference sequence). This CDR3 region has 16 residues. The V gene lost 7 bases and the J gene lost 4 bases, with 22 bases spanning the gap. The CDR3 loop is CASKVAGPRLVTEAFF. The CDR3 DNA reads TGCGCCAGCAAGGTGGCAGGGCCTAGGTTGGTCACTGAAGCTTTCTTT.

The gene calls are TRBV13 and TRBJ1-1, with D unclear. Germline V gene data show CDR1 as PRHDT and CDR2 as FYEKMQ (reference sequence). V was clipped by 4 bases and J by 5 bases, with 11 bases between them. The CDR3 has 13 residues. CDR3 loop: CASSSLVETEAFF. The CDR3 nucleotides are TGTGCCAGCAGCTCCCTTGTCGAGACTGAAGCTTTCTTT.

This clone was observed a few times. The chain combines TRBV29-1 with TRBJ1-2; D remains ambiguous. This CDR3 comprises 10 residues. V shed 5 bases and J shed 7 bases, with 8 bases lying between them. The V gene's germline CDR1 is SQVTM and CDR2 ANQGSEA. DNA for the CDR3: TGCAGCGTTCAAGTCGGTGGCTACACCTTC. Protein product: CSVQVGGYTF.

The genes are TRBV4-2 and TRBJ2-3, with 7 positions matching TRBD1. This CDR3 has 13 residues. The germline gives CDR1 LGHNA, CDR2 YNFKEQ. Trimming took 3 bases from V and 9 from J; bases not matched to a gene: 6. CDR3 DNA sequence: TGTGCCAGCAGCCAGGACAGGTTTGAAACGCAGTATTTT. This codes for CASSQDRFETQYF.

The chain carries TRBV28 and TRBJ2-5; TRBD2 matches at 7 bases. The V segment lost 2 bases and the J segment 5 bases; nucleotides outside the gene matches: 5. Germline lookup yields CDR1 MDHEN and CDR2 SYDVKM. This CDR3 comprises 14 residues. The CDR3 DNA is TGTGCCAGCAGTTTAGTGACTAGCTCTGAGACCCAGTACTTC. This codes for CASSLVTSSETQYF.